The rows below give T cell receptor beta chains drawn from one sample of a study of cytomegalovirus exposure and HLA in healthy donors. Measured with immunoSEQ multiplex PCR; TCRdb has only the in-frame clones, and not every one. Seen here are about 160,000 clones, about three quarters observed once, and the top ten hold 2.5% to 3.5%. The material sequenced was PBMCs. The source of these receptors is a woman in her forties or fifties in good health and CMV-seropositive. The conserved cysteine and the conserved F or W are not part of the CDR3 here. Each record gives: CDR3 length, J gene, D gene, V gene, CDR3 protein. D genes are given only for firm matches.

len: 13; j_gene: TRBJ1-3; d_gene: .; v_gene: TRBV7-2; CDR3aa: ASSLVRSSGNTIY
len: 12; j_gene: TRBJ2-5; d_gene: .; v_gene: TRBV27; CDR3aa: ASSLGPRGETQY
len: 16; j_gene: TRBJ1-5; d_gene: .; v_gene: TRBV4-1; CDR3aa: ASSQNRGGATVNQPQH
len: 12; j_gene: TRBJ2-1; d_gene: .; v_gene: TRBV11-3; CDR3aa: ASSNRVSYNEQF
len: 12; j_gene: TRBJ1-2; d_gene: .; v_gene: TRBV19; CDR3aa: ASSPKGRDYGYT
len: 13; j_gene: TRBJ2-3; d_gene: .; v_gene: TRBV23-1; CDR3aa: ASTKFGGSTDTQY
len: 14; j_gene: TRBJ2-7; d_gene: TRBD1; v_gene: TRBV7-8; CDR3aa: ASSLGGAGGYYEQY
len: 13; j_gene: TRBJ2-2; d_gene: .; v_gene: TRBV25-1; CDR3aa: ASRSGPSNTGELF
len: 12; j_gene: TRBJ1-3; d_gene: .; v_gene: TRBV2; CDR3aa: ASRGGFSGNTIY
len: 10; j_gene: TRBJ2-7; d_gene: .; v_gene: TRBV28; CDR3aa: ASSSYSYEQY
len: 16; j_gene: TRBJ2-6; d_gene: .; v_gene: TRBV5-1; CDR3aa: ASKPGLSSLSGANVLT
len: 11; j_gene: TRBJ2-5; d_gene: .; v_gene: TRBV30; CDR3aa: AWRNKGEETQY
len: 15; j_gene: TRBJ1-2; d_gene: .; v_gene: TRBV4-3; CDR3aa: ASSQEWVGATNYGYT
len: 13; j_gene: TRBJ2-7; d_gene: TRBD2; v_gene: TRBV15; CDR3aa: ATSHALGGSDEQY
len: 13; j_gene: TRBJ1-3; d_gene: .; v_gene: TRBV28; CDR3aa: ASSDSLVVGDTIY
len: 13; j_gene: TRBJ1-2; d_gene: .; v_gene: TRBV7-2; CDR3aa: ASSLAHGPNYGYT
len: 14; j_gene: TRBJ1-4; d_gene: TRBD1; v_gene: TRBV6-5; CDR3aa: ASSYGAGTGNEKLF
len: 12; j_gene: TRBJ2-7; d_gene: TRBD2; v_gene: TRBV29-1; CDR3aa: SVGWQRGSYEQY
len: 16; j_gene: TRBJ2-1; d_gene: TRBD2; v_gene: TRBV30; CDR3aa: AWSGFGGGRGGGNEQF
len: 13; j_gene: TRBJ2-1; d_gene: TRBD2; v_gene: TRBV30; CDR3aa: AWSVSSGEYNEQF
len: 16; j_gene: TRBJ2-6; d_gene: TRBD1; v_gene: TRBV4-3; CDR3aa: ASSPSTGDPSGANGLT
len: 11; j_gene: TRBJ1-1; d_gene: .; v_gene: TRBV2; CDR3aa: ASGSEGGTEAF
len: 12; j_gene: TRBJ1-2; d_gene: .; v_gene: TRBV7-9; CDR3aa: ASSLGGLGWGYT
len: 10; j_gene: TRBJ1-2; d_gene: TRBD1; v_gene: TRBV6-9; CDR3aa: ASRPDRVGYT
len: 14; j_gene: TRBJ2-7; d_gene: .; v_gene: TRBV5-1; CDR3aa: ASSLERQRVGSGQY
len: 11; j_gene: TRBJ1-5; d_gene: .; v_gene: TRBV4-2; CDR3aa: ASSSFGGQPQH
len: 16; j_gene: TRBJ1-1; d_gene: .; v_gene: TRBV6-1; CDR3aa: ASSEGYGGAGVGNKAF
len: 14; j_gene: TRBJ1-6; d_gene: .; v_gene: TRBV5-4; CDR3aa: ASSLDGGSRSSPLH
len: 11; j_gene: TRBJ2-1; d_gene: .; v_gene: TRBV19; CDR3aa: ASRRGSYNEQF
len: 15; j_gene: TRBJ2-7; d_gene: .; v_gene: TRBV10-1; CDR3aa: ASSEPSGWQGAYEQY
len: 11; j_gene: TRBJ1-1; d_gene: .; v_gene: TRBV19; CDR3aa: ASRVTGNTEAF
len: 12; j_gene: TRBJ2-5; d_gene: TRBD2; v_gene: TRBV7-2; CDR3aa: ASSLGLAAETQY
len: 12; j_gene: TRBJ1-4; d_gene: .; v_gene: TRBV13; CDR3aa: ASSLGHVDEKLF
len: 10; j_gene: TRBJ2-5; d_gene: .; v_gene: TRBV2; CDR3aa: ASSERLETQY
len: 14; j_gene: TRBJ1-3; d_gene: .; v_gene: TRBV9; CDR3aa: ASSVQGGNSGNTIY
len: 12; j_gene: TRBJ2-3; d_gene: .; v_gene: TRBV6-1; CDR3aa: ASSEGFSTDTQY
len: 13; j_gene: TRBJ2-7; d_gene: TRBD2; v_gene: TRBV27; CDR3aa: ASSYLGTSGYEQY
len: 11; j_gene: TRBJ1-2; d_gene: TRBD1; v_gene: TRBV6-1; CDR3aa: ASSNRGDYGYT
len: 13; j_gene: TRBJ1-2; d_gene: TRBD1; v_gene: TRBV5-8; CDR3aa: ASSPAGTAGYGYT
len: 13; j_gene: TRBJ2-5; d_gene: TRBD2; v_gene: TRBV19; CDR3aa: ASSIDLKSGEGTY
len: 9; j_gene: TRBJ2-7; d_gene: .; v_gene: TRBV7-9; CDR3aa: ASRSLYEQY
len: 14; j_gene: TRBJ2-5; d_gene: TRBD1; v_gene: TRBV10-3; CDR3aa: AISATQGARQETQY
len: 13; j_gene: TRBJ2-7; d_gene: .; v_gene: TRBV7-9; CDR3aa: ASSRQRTDSYEQY
len: 13; j_gene: TRBJ1-1; d_gene: .; v_gene: TRBV4-3; CDR3aa: ASSRRAVGNTEAF
len: 10; j_gene: TRBJ2-7; d_gene: .; v_gene: TRBV18; CDR3aa: ASSPTAYEQY
len: 12; j_gene: TRBJ2-1; d_gene: TRBD2; v_gene: TRBV7-8; CDR3aa: ASRGTSGNNEQF
len: 11; j_gene: TRBJ1-1; d_gene: .; v_gene: TRBV12-5; CDR3aa: ASRIEVVSEAF
len: 14; j_gene: TRBJ2-2; d_gene: TRBD2; v_gene: TRBV4-3; CDR3aa: ASSQGAGENTGELF
len: 13; j_gene: TRBJ2-7; d_gene: .; v_gene: TRBV6-5; CDR3aa: ASSYKTGLTNEQY
len: 14; j_gene: TRBJ1-2; d_gene: TRBD1; v_gene: TRBV5-6; CDR3aa: ASSGGTGGSNYGYT
len: 12; j_gene: TRBJ1-1; d_gene: TRBD1; v_gene: TRBV29-1; CDR3aa: SVGLTGGGTEAF
len: 13; j_gene: TRBJ2-5; d_gene: TRBD2; v_gene: TRBV18; CDR3aa: ASLPTSGAQETQY
len: 11; j_gene: TRBJ1-5; d_gene: .; v_gene: TRBV9; CDR3aa: ASSVAAGQPQH
len: 13; j_gene: TRBJ2-2; d_gene: TRBD2; v_gene: TRBV4-1; CDR3aa: ASSETSGNTGELF
len: 15; j_gene: TRBJ2-2; d_gene: TRBD2; v_gene: TRBV5-4; CDR3aa: ASSPAGLAERTGELF
len: 15; j_gene: TRBJ1-2; d_gene: .; v_gene: TRBV19; CDR3aa: ASSIEGARRENYGYT
len: 16; j_gene: TRBJ1-2; d_gene: .; v_gene: TRBV11-2; CDR3aa: ASSSLRDTLGANYGYT